This T cell receptor beta chain was recovered during a study of response to subunit inactivated influenza vaccine. Study results and limitations: Each seasonal influenza vaccination recruits few new T cells, the authors suggested.

To note about this clonotype: What it binds is not known.

V was clipped by 4 bases and J by 8 bases; unmatched bases: 7. The CDR3 runs 16 residues. CDR1 MGHRA and CDR2 YSYEKL come from the germline V gene. TCRdb re-derived calls from the RT-PCR reads in MiXCR, one entry per CDR3 protein. The data contain approximately 520,000 distinct CDR3 sequences, 16% of them singletons. V usage is TRBV4-1 and J usage is TRBJ2-1; 14 bases map to TRBD2. This receptor was obtained from a man between 50 and 69 years old who received an inactivated influenza vaccine. Here the sequenced sample was CD4+ T cells sorted from PBMCs, taken 23 months after vaccination. In DNA, the CDR3 is TGCGCCAGCAGCCTGACCCCGGGACTAGCGGGGGATGAGCAGTTCTTC. Translating gives CASSLTPGLAGDEQFF.